The sequence of this T cell receptor (beta chain) was determined in a study of regulatory T cells in long-lasting Graves disease. Whole-study findings and limits: Reduced TCR diversity was observed in persistent Graves' patients versus newly diagnosed patients. New patients shared roughly 980 public clonotypes, fewer than the 2,500 to 3,000 shared by persistent patients.

Building the TCR beta libraries relied on iRepertoire HTBI primers, and CDR3 regions underwent Arm-PCR. TCRdb ran MiXCR on the multiplex PCR reads and lists one entry per CDR3 protein. The repertoire consists of 400,000 to 500,000 distinct CDR3 sequences, with approximately 16% occurring once and the leading ten covering 20% to 25%. A remark on this clonotype: Its matching antigen is unknown.

The CDR3 consists of 14 residues. The junction had 5 bases not matched to a gene; V was cut back by 6 bases and J by 5 bases. The germline V gene encodes CDR1 MNHNS and CDR2 SASEGT. Sample time point: newly diagnosed GD, antithyroid drugs for less than 3 months. Isolated PBMC RNA provided the starting material for the TCR library. These records were also assigned to another study, of T cells in Graves' hyperthyroidism and ophthalmopathy. That report adds: Clinicians diagnosed patients from clinical symptoms, serum thyroxine and TRAb, thyroid ultrasound and orbital computed tomography. Using the HTBI primer set, a first-round RT-PCR was run on the TCR CDR3.

The chain joins TRBV6-1 to TRBJ1-4, with 8 positions matching TRBD1. Sequencing used peripheral blood mononuclear cells (PBMCs), obtained at new diagnosis, from a patient treated with antithyroid drugs. This receptor was obtained from a woman aged 18 to 35 with Graves disease. The CDR3 is CASRKGTGNEKLFF. CDR3 nucleotides: TGTGCCAGCAGAAAAGGGACAGGAAATGAAAAACTGTTTTTT.